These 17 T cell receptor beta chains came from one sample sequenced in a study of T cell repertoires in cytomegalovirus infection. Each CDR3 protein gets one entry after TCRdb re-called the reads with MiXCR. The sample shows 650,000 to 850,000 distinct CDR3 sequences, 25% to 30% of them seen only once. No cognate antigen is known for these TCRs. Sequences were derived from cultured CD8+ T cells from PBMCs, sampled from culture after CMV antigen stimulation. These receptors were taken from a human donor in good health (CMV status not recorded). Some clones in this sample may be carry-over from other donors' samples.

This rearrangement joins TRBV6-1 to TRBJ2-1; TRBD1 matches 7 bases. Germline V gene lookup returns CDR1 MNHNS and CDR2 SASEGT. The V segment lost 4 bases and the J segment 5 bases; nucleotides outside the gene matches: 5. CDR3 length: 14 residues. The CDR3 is CASSATGVNNEQFF. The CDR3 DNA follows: TGTGCCAGCAGTGCCACAGGGGTTAACAATGAGCAGTTCTTC.

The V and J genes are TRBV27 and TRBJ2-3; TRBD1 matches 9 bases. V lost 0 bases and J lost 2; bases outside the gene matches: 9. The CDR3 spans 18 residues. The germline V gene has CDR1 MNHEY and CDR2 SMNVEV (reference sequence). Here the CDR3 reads CASSLSGQGPSNTDTQYF. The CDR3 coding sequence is TGTGCCAGCAGTTTATCGGGACAGGGCCCCTCTAACACAGATACGCAGTATTTT.

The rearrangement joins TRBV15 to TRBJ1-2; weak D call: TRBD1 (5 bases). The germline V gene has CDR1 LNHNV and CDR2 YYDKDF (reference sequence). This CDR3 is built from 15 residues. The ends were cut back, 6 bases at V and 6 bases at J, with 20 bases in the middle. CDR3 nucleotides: TGTGCCACCAGAGGACATGTTCCGGGACTGGATGGCTACACCTTC. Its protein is CATRGHVPGLDGYTF.

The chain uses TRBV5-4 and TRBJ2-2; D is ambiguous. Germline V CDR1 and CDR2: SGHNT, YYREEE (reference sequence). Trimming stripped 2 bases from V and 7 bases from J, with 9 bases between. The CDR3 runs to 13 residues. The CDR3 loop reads CASSFGVGGELFF. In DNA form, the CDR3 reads TGTGCCAGCAGCTTTGGGGTGGGCGGGGAGCTGTTTTTT.

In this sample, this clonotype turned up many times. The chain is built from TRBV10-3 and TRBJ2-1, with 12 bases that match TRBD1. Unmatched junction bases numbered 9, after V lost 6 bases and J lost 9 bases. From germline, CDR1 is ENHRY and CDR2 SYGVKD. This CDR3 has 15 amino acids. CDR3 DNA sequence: TGTGCCATCAGCTTTACCGGGACAGGGGGCGGTGAGCAGTTCTTC. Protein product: CAISFTGTGGGEQFF.

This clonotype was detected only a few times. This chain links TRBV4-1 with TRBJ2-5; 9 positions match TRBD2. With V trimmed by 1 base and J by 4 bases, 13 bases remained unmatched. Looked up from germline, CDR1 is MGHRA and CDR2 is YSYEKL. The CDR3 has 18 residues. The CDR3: CASSQVFSGGPGVETQYF. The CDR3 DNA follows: TGCGCCAGCAGCCAAGTTTTCAGCGGGGGGCCAGGAGTAGAGACCCAGTACTTC.

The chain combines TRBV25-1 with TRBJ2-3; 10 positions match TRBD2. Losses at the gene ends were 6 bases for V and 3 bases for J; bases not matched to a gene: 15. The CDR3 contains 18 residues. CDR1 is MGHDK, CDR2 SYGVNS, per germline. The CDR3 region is CASRGRLAGATRTDTQYF. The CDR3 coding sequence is TGTGCCAGCAGAGGACGGCTAGCGGGGGCCACGAGGACAGATACGCAGTATTTT.

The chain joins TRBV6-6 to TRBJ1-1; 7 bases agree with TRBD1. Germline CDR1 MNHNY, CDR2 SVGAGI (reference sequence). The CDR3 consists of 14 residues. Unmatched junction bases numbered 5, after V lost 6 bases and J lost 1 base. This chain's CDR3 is CASRSGGGNTEAFF. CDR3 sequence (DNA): TGTGCCAGCAGGTCAGGGGGAGGGAACACTGAAGCTTTCTTT.

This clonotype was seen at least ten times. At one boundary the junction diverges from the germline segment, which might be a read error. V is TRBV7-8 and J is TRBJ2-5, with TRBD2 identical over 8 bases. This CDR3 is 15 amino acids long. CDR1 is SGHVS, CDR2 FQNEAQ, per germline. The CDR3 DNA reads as TGTGCCACCAGCGAAAAGCGGGGGATCCAAGAGACCCAGTACTTC. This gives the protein CATSEKRGIQETQYF.

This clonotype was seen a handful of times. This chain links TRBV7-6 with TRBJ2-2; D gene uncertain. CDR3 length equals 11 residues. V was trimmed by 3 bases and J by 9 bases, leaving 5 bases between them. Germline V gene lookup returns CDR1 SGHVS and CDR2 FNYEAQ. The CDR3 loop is CASSFTRELFF. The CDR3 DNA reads TGTGCCAGCAGCTTCACGAGGGAGCTGTTTTTT.

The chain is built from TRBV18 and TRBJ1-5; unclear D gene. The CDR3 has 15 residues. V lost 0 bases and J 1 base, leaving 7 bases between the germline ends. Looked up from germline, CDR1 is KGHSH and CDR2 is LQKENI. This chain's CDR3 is CASSPPNYSNQPQHF. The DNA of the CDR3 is TGTGCCAGCTCACCACCGAATTACAGCAATCAGCCCCAGCATTTT. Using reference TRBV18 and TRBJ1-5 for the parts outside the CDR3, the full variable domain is NAGVMQNPRHLVRRRGQEARLRCSPMKGHSHVYWYRQLPEEGLKFMVYLQKENIIDESGMPKERFSAEFPKEGPSILRIQQVVRGDSAAYFCASSPPNYSNQPQHFGDGTRLSIL.

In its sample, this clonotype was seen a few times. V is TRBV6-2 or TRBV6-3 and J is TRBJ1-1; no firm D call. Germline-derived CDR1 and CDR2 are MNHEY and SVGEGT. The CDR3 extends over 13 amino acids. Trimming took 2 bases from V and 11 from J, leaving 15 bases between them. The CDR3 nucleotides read TGTGCCAGCAGTTACCCCCCAGGTGGTGGGGCTTTCTTT. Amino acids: CASSYPPGGGAFF.

Written as DNA, the CDR3 is TGTGCCACCAATTGGGGCGGGGGACTTTTGAATGAGCAGTTCTTC. Translation: CATNWGGGLLNEQFF. This sequence joins TRBV14 and TRBJ2-1; 7 nucleotides line up with TRBD2. J was trimmed by 7 bases and V by 10 bases; bases with no gene match: 16. The CDR3 totals 15 residues. CDR1 SGHDN and CDR2 FVKESK come from the germline V gene.

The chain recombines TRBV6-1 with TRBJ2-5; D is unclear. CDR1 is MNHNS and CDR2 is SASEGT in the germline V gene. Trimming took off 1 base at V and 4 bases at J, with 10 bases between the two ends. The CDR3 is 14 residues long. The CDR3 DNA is TGTGCCAGCAGTGAAGGCATCTTCACAGAGACCCAGTACTTC. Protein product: CASSEGIFTETQYF.

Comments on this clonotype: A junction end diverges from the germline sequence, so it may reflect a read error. The DNA of the CDR3 is TGTGCCAGCACGGGACTAGATTTCACAGATACGCAGTATTTT. Its protein is CASTGLDFTDTQYF. The rearrangement joins TRBV4-1 to TRBJ2-3; TRBD2 matches at 8 bases. The CDR3 runs 14 residues. CDR1 is MGHRA and CDR2 is YSYEKL in the germline V gene.

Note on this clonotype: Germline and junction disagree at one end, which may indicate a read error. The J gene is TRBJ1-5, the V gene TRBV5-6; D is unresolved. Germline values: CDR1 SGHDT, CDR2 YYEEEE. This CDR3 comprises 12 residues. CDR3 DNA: TGTGCCAGTAGCTCCCCCGCTGGGCCCCAGCATTTT. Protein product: CASSSPAGPQHF. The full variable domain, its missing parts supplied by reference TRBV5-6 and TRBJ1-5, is DAGVTQSPTHLIKTRGQQVTLRCSPKSGHDTVSWYQQALGQGPQFIFQYYEEEERQRGNFPDRFSGHQFPNYSSELNVNALLLGDSALYLCASSSPAGPQHFGDGTRLSIL.

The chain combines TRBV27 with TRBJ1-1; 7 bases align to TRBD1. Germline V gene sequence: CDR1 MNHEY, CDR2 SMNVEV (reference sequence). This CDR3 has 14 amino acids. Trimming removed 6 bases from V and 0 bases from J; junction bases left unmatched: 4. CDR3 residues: CASRLGQMNTEAFF. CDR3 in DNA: TGTGCCAGCAGACTGGGACAGATGAACACTGAAGCTTTCTTT.